The rows below give T cell receptor beta chains drawn from one sample of a study of CD8 T cells in Susac syndrome. TCRdb reprocessed the immunoSEQ multiplex PCR reads via MiXCR and lists one record per CDR3 protein. The sample contains about 180,000 distinct CDR3 sequences, 90% to 97% of which appear only once. Sequenced input: CD4+ T cells from PBMCs. These receptors all come from a human donor with multiple sclerosis. Each CDR3 is given with its conserved first and last residue. Fields, in order: J gene, CDR3 length, D gene, clone size, V gene, CDR3 protein, CDR3 DNA. The D gene is left open where the match is weak. Not all rows give a size; the values are once, few, many and, for expanded clones, a class.

J gene: TRBJ1-2
CDR3 length: 16
D gene: .
clone size: .
V gene: TRBV5-4
CDR3 protein: CASSLGGGKLPYGYTF
CDR3 DNA: TGTGCCAGCAGCTTGGGCGGGGGCAAGCTACCCTATGGCTACACCTTC

J gene: TRBJ2-5
CDR3 length: 11
D gene: .
clone size: .
V gene: TRBV19
CDR3 protein: CASSMGETQYF
CDR3 DNA: TGTGCCAGTAGTATGGGGGAGACCCAGTACTTC

J gene: TRBJ1-1
CDR3 length: 16
D gene: TRBD1
clone size: .
V gene: TRBV5-1
CDR3 protein: CASSSGTGASITEAFF
CDR3 DNA: TGCGCCAGCAGCTCCGGGACAGGGGCTTCTATCACTGAAGCTTTCTTT

J gene: TRBJ1-1
CDR3 length: 14
D gene: .
clone size: .
V gene: TRBV5-4
CDR3 protein: CASSLVRANTEAFF
CDR3 DNA: TGTGCCAGCAGTTTGGTTCGGGCCAACACTGAAGCTTTCTTT

J gene: TRBJ2-7
CDR3 length: 13
D gene: TRBD2
clone size: .
V gene: TRBV20-1
CDR3 protein: CSAVKRGGLEQYF
CDR3 DNA: TGCAGTGCTGTTAAGCGGGGGGGTCTGGAGCAGTACTTC

J gene: TRBJ1-5
CDR3 length: 15
D gene: .
clone size: .
V gene: TRBV12-3/TRBV12-4
CDR3 protein: CASSLGRMDNQPQHF
CDR3 DNA: TGTGCCAGCAGTCTGGGCCGGATGGACAATCAGCCCCAGCATTTT

J gene: TRBJ2-3
CDR3 length: 15
D gene: .
clone size: .
V gene: TRBV5-1
CDR3 protein: CASSLDPGGADTQYF
CDR3 DNA: TGCGCCAGCAGCTTGGATCCCGGGGGCGCAGATACGCAGTATTTT

J gene: TRBJ1-1
CDR3 length: 12
D gene: TRBD1
clone size: .
V gene: TRBV3-1
CDR3 protein: CASSHGQAEAFF
CDR3 DNA: TGTGCCAGCAGCCACGGACAGGCTGAAGCTTTCTTT

J gene: TRBJ2-1
CDR3 length: 17
D gene: TRBD2
clone size: .
V gene: TRBV19
CDR3 protein: CASTPPPTSGGPPLQFF
CDR3 DNA: TGTGCCAGTACCCCCCCTCCCACTAGCGGGGGCCCCCCTCTGCAGTTCTTC

J gene: TRBJ2-3
CDR3 length: 16
D gene: .
clone size: .
V gene: TRBV20-1
CDR3 protein: CSAPQLGFRPSDTQYF
CDR3 DNA: TGCAGTGCCCCCCAACTCGGGTTCCGACCTTCAGATACGCAGTATTTT

J gene: TRBJ2-2
CDR3 length: 14
D gene: .
clone size: .
V gene: TRBV12-3/TRBV12-4
CDR3 protein: CASKDAGYSGELFF
CDR3 DNA: TGTGCCAGCAAGGATGCAGGGTATAGCGGGGAGCTGTTTTTT

J gene: TRBJ1-1
CDR3 length: 14
D gene: .
clone size: .
V gene: TRBV30
CDR3 protein: CAWSFGGSNTEAFF
CDR3 DNA: TGTGCCTGGAGTTTCGGGGGGAGCAACACTGAAGCTTTCTTT

J gene: TRBJ2-3
CDR3 length: 15
D gene: TRBD2
clone size: .
V gene: TRBV9
CDR3 protein: CASSLSGGPTDTQYF
CDR3 DNA: TGTGCCAGCAGCCTCTCGGGAGGGCCCACAGATACGCAGTATTTT

J gene: TRBJ1-1
CDR3 length: 14
D gene: TRBD1
clone size: .
V gene: TRBV19
CDR3 protein: CASSQQGGNTEAFF
CDR3 DNA: TGTGCCAGTAGTCAACAGGGGGGGAACACTGAAGCTTTCTTT

J gene: TRBJ2-6
CDR3 length: 15
D gene: TRBD2
clone size: .
V gene: TRBV5-1
CDR3 protein: CASSGGGAGANVLTF
CDR3 DNA: TGCGCCAGCAGCGGCGGGGGTGCTGGGGCCAACGTCCTGACTTTC

J gene: TRBJ2-1
CDR3 length: 13
D gene: .
clone size: .
V gene: TRBV3-1
CDR3 protein: CASSPPSRYEQFF
CDR3 DNA: TGTGCCAGCAGCCCCCCGTCCCGGTATGAGCAGTTCTTC

J gene: TRBJ2-1
CDR3 length: 14
D gene: TRBD2
clone size: once
V gene: TRBV11-1
CDR3 protein: CASSFGLAYNEQFF
CDR3 DNA: TGTGCCAGCAGCTTCGGACTAGCTTACAATGAGCAGTTCTTC

J gene: TRBJ2-5
CDR3 length: 12
D gene: .
clone size: .
V gene: TRBV30
CDR3 protein: CAWSPLQETQYF
CDR3 DNA: TGTGCCTGGAGTCCACTACAAGAGACCCAGTACTTC

J gene: TRBJ2-7
CDR3 length: 15
D gene: .
clone size: .
V gene: TRBV9
CDR3 protein: CASSEGARYSYEQYF
CDR3 DNA: TGTGCCAGCAGCGAAGGGGCACGTTACTCCTACGAGCAGTACTTC

J gene: TRBJ2-5
CDR3 length: 16
D gene: TRBD1
clone size: once
V gene: TRBV24-1
CDR3 protein: CATSDTPRDRGETQYF
CDR3 DNA: TGTGCCACCAGTGACACCCCCCGGGACAGGGGAGAGACCCAGTACTTC

J gene: TRBJ2-2
CDR3 length: 18
D gene: TRBD2
clone size: once
V gene: TRBV19
CDR3 protein: CATVGTSGGPRGTGELFF
CDR3 DNA: TGTGCCACCGTGGGAACTAGCGGGGGCCCCCGTGGCACCGGGGAGCTGTTTTTT

J gene: TRBJ1-1
CDR3 length: 12
D gene: .
clone size: .
V gene: TRBV20-1
CDR3 protein: CSARDPTTEAFF
CDR3 DNA: TGCAGTGCTAGAGATCCCACGACCGAAGCTTTCTTT

J gene: TRBJ1-2
CDR3 length: 11
D gene: .
clone size: .
V gene: TRBV30
CDR3 protein: CAWSVGSGYTF
CDR3 DNA: TGTGCCTGGAGTGTAGGGTCTGGCTACACCTTC

J gene: TRBJ1-6
CDR3 length: 15
D gene: .
clone size: once
V gene: TRBV5-1
CDR3 protein: CASSFRSSYNSPLHF
CDR3 DNA: TGCGCCAGCAGCTTCAGGAGCTCCTATAATTCACCCCTCCACTTT

J gene: TRBJ1-2
CDR3 length: 11
D gene: .
clone size: .
V gene: TRBV2
CDR3 protein: CASRREYGYTF
CDR3 DNA: TGTGCCAGCAGGAGGGAATATGGCTACACCTTC

J gene: TRBJ1-2
CDR3 length: 15
D gene: TRBD1
clone size: .
V gene: TRBV2
CDR3 protein: CASSGSGTGISGYTF
CDR3 DNA: TGTGCCAGCAGTGGTTCCGGGACAGGGATTAGTGGCTACACCTTC

J gene: TRBJ1-4
CDR3 length: 12
D gene: .
clone size: .
V gene: TRBV15
CDR3 protein: CATSSSNEKLFF
CDR3 DNA: TGTGCCACCAGCAGTTCTAATGAAAAACTGTTTTTT

J gene: TRBJ2-1
CDR3 length: 16
D gene: .
clone size: .
V gene: TRBV6-2/TRBV6-3
CDR3 protein: CASRLLGGGFYNEQFF
CDR3 DNA: TGTGCCAGCCGTCTACTAGGGGGGGGCTTCTACAATGAGCAGTTCTTC

J gene: TRBJ2-7
CDR3 length: 10
D gene: .
clone size: .
V gene: TRBV27
CDR3 protein: CASVSYEQYF
CDR3 DNA: TGTGCCAGCGTATCCTACGAGCAGTACTTC

J gene: TRBJ1-5
CDR3 length: 13
D gene: TRBD1
clone size: .
V gene: TRBV20-1
CDR3 protein: CSATDRANQPQHF
CDR3 DNA: TGCAGTGCTACGGACAGGGCTAATCAGCCCCAGCATTTT

J gene: TRBJ2-7
CDR3 length: 13
D gene: TRBD1
clone size: .
V gene: TRBV20-1
CDR3 protein: CSASRTGGHEQYF
CDR3 DNA: TGCAGTGCTAGTAGGACAGGGGGCCACGAGCAGTACTTC

J gene: TRBJ2-5
CDR3 length: 13
D gene: .
clone size: .
V gene: TRBV12-3/TRBV12-4
CDR3 protein: CASSDRSQETQYF
CDR3 DNA: TGTGCCAGCAGTGACCGATCCCAAGAGACCCAGTACTTC

J gene: TRBJ1-2
CDR3 length: 14
D gene: .
clone size: .
V gene: TRBV6-5
CDR3 protein: CASSYSTTGYGYTF
CDR3 DNA: TGTGCCAGCAGTTACTCGACAACGGGGTATGGCTACACCTTC

J gene: TRBJ2-1
CDR3 length: 15
D gene: TRBD1
clone size: once
V gene: TRBV5-6
CDR3 protein: CASSSGQGAHNEQFF
CDR3 DNA: TGTGCCAGCAGCTCCGGACAGGGCGCTCACAATGAGCAGTTCTTC

J gene: TRBJ1-5
CDR3 length: 15
D gene: TRBD1
clone size: .
V gene: TRBV15
CDR3 protein: CATRLDRASNQPQHF
CDR3 DNA: TGTGCCACCAGACTGGACAGGGCTTCAAATCAGCCCCAGCATTTT

J gene: TRBJ2-4
CDR3 length: 15
D gene: TRBD1
clone size: .
V gene: TRBV29-1
CDR3 protein: CSVVGQGDAKNIQYF
CDR3 DNA: TGCAGCGTAGTGGGACAGGGGGATGCCAAAAACATTCAGTACTTC

J gene: TRBJ1-1
CDR3 length: 16
D gene: .
clone size: .
V gene: TRBV29-1
CDR3 protein: CSVEDLGEGPPAEAFF
CDR3 DNA: TGCAGCGTTGAAGATCTGGGCGAGGGACCCCCCGCTGAAGCTTTCTTT

J gene: TRBJ1-4
CDR3 length: 13
D gene: .
clone size: few
V gene: TRBV7-9
CDR3 protein: CASSLESGGKLFF
CDR3 DNA: TGTGCCAGCAGCTTAGAGAGTGGGGGGAAACTGTTTTTT

J gene: TRBJ1-2
CDR3 length: 12
D gene: .
clone size: .
V gene: TRBV2
CDR3 protein: CASSPTGNGYTF
CDR3 DNA: TGTGCCAGCAGCCCCACAGGGAATGGCTACACCTTC

J gene: TRBJ2-5
CDR3 length: 12
D gene: TRBD1
clone size: .
V gene: TRBV29-1
CDR3 protein: CSVGQGAETQYF
CDR3 DNA: TGCAGCGTTGGGCAGGGGGCAGAGACCCAGTACTTC

J gene: TRBJ2-7
CDR3 length: 11
D gene: .
clone size: .
V gene: TRBV6-5
CDR3 protein: CASSNSYEQYF
CDR3 DNA: TGTGCCAGCAGTAACTCCTACGAGCAGTACTTC

J gene: TRBJ2-1
CDR3 length: 13
D gene: .
clone size: .
V gene: TRBV6-5
CDR3 protein: CASSLTAGNEQFF
CDR3 DNA: TGTGCCAGCAGCCTAACGGCAGGCAATGAGCAGTTCTTC

J gene: TRBJ1-6
CDR3 length: 15
D gene: TRBD1
clone size: .
V gene: TRBV16
CDR3 protein: CASSPGQGYNSPLHF
CDR3 DNA: TGTGCCAGCAGCCCGGGACAGGGCTATAATTCACCCCTCCACTTT

J gene: TRBJ2-1
CDR3 length: 16
D gene: .
clone size: .
V gene: TRBV15
CDR3 protein: CATSRGRKMKYNEQFF
CDR3 DNA: TGTGCCACCAGCAGAGGCAGGAAAATGAAATACAATGAGCAGTTCTTC

J gene: TRBJ2-7
CDR3 length: 15
D gene: TRBD1
clone size: .
V gene: TRBV18
CDR3 protein: CASSPQVTGDYEQYF
CDR3 DNA: TGTGCCAGCTCACCACAGGTGACAGGGGATTACGAGCAGTACTTC

J gene: TRBJ2-5
CDR3 length: 16
D gene: .
clone size: .
V gene: TRBV15
CDR3 protein: CATSTRTGRGQETQYF
CDR3 DNA: TGTGCCACCAGCACCCGGACAGGGAGGGGCCAAGAGACCCAGTACTTC

J gene: TRBJ2-7
CDR3 length: 15
D gene: TRBD1
clone size: .
V gene: TRBV11-1
CDR3 protein: CASSTKTGTDYEQYF
CDR3 DNA: TGTGCCAGCAGTACTAAGACAGGGACAGACTACGAGCAGTACTTC

J gene: TRBJ2-7
CDR3 length: 14
D gene: .
clone size: .
V gene: TRBV12-3/TRBV12-4
CDR3 protein: CASSSSGQRNEQYF
CDR3 DNA: TGTGCCAGCAGTTCCTCCGGACAGAGAAACGAGCAGTACTTC

J gene: TRBJ1-1
CDR3 length: 13
D gene: .
clone size: .
V gene: TRBV20-1
CDR3 protein: CSAPYRVRTEAFF
CDR3 DNA: TGCAGTGCCCCCTACCGGGTCCGCACTGAAGCTTTCTTT

J gene: TRBJ1-5
CDR3 length: 16
D gene: TRBD1
clone size: .
V gene: TRBV9
CDR3 protein: CASSVGKTGGNQPQHF
CDR3 DNA: TGTGCCAGCAGCGTAGGGAAAACAGGGGGCAATCAGCCCCAGCATTTT

J gene: TRBJ1-5
CDR3 length: 15
D gene: TRBD1
clone size: .
V gene: TRBV19
CDR3 protein: CASQPWDRGDQPQHF
CDR3 DNA: TGTGCCAGCCAGCCCTGGGACAGGGGGGATCAGCCCCAGCATTTT

J gene: TRBJ2-3
CDR3 length: 14
D gene: TRBD1
clone size: .
V gene: TRBV29-1
CDR3 protein: CSVERGQGEYTQYF
CDR3 DNA: TGCAGCGTTGAAAGGGGACAGGGGGAATATACGCAGTATTTT

J gene: TRBJ2-1
CDR3 length: 17
D gene: .
clone size: .
V gene: TRBV30
CDR3 protein: CAWSVFGGASSYNEQFF
CDR3 DNA: TGTGCCTGGAGTGTTTTCGGAGGCGCTTCGAGCTACAATGAGCAGTTCTTC